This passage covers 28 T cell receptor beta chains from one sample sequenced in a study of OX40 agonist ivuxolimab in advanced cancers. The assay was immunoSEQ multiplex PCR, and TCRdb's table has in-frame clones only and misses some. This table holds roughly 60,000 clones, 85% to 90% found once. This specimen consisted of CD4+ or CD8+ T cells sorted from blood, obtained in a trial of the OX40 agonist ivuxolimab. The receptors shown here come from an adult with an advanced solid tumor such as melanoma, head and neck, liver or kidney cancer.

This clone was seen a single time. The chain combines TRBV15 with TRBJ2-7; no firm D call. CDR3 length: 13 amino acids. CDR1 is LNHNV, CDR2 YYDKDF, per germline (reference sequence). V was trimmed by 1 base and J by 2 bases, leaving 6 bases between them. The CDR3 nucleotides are TGTGCCACCAGCAGAGGAGCAGCCTACGAGCAGTACTTC. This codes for CATSRGAAYEQYF.

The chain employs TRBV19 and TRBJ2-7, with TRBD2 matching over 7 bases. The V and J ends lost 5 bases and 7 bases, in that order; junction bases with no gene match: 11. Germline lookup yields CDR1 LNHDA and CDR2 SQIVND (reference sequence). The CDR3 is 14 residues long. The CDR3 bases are TGTGCCAGTAGTTTGGGACTACCCGGTGGGGAGCAGTACTTC. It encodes CASSLGLPGGEQYF.

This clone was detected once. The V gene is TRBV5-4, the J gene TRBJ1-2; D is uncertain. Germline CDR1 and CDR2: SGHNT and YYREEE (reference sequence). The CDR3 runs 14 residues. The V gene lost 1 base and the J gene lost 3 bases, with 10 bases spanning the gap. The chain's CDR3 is CASSLPEGDYGYTF. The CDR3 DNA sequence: TGTGCCAGCAGCTTGCCGGAAGGAGACTATGGCTACACCTTC. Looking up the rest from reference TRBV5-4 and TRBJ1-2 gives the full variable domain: ETGVTQSPTHLIKTRGQQVTLRCSSQSGHNTVSWYQQALGQGPQFIFQYYREEENGRGNFPPRFSGLQFPNYSSELNVNALELDDSALYLCASSLPEGDYGYTFGSGTRLTVV.

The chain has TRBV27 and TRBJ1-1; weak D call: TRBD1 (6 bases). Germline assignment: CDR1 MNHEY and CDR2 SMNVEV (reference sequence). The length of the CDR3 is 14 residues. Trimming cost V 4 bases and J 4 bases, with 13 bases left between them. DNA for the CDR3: TGTGCCAGCAGTTACAGGGAGGCTACCACTGAAGCTTTCTTT. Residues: CASSYREATTEAFF.

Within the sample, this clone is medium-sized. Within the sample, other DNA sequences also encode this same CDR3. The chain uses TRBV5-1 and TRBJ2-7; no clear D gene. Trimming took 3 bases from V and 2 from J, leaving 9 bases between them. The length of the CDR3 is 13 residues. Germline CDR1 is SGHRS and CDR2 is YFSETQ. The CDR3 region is CASSWNRAYEQYF. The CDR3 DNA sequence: TGCGCCAGCAGCTGGAACAGAGCCTACGAGCAGTACTTC.

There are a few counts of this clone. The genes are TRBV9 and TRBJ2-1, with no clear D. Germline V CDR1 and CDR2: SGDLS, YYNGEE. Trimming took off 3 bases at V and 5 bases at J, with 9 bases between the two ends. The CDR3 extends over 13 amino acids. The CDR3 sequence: CASSGYKDNEQFF. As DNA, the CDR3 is TGTGCCAGCAGCGGCTACAAAGACAATGAGCAGTTCTTC. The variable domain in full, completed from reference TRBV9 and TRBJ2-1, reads DSGVTQTPKHLITATGQRVTLRCSPRSGDLSVYWYQQSLDQGLQFLIQYYNGEERAKGNILERFSAQQFPDLHSELNLSSLELGDSALYFCASSGYKDNEQFFGPGTRLTVL.

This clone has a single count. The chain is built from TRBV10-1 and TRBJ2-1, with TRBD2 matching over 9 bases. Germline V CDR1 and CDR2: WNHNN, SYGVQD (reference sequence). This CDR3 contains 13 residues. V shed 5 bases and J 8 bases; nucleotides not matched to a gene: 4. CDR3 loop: CASSLAGTYEQFF. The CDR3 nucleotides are TGCGCCAGCAGTCTAGCGGGAACGTATGAGCAGTTCTTC.

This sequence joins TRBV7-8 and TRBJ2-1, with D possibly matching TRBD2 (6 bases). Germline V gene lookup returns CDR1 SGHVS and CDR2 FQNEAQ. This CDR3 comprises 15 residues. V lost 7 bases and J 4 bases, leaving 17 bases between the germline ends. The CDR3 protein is CASTPRRGSYNEQFF. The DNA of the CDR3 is TGTGCCAGCACCCCACGGAGGGGTTCTTACAATGAGCAGTTCTTC. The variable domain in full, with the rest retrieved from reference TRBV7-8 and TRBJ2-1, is GAGVSQSPRYKVAKRGQDVALRCDPISGHVSLFWYQQALGQGPEFLTYFQNEAQLDKSGLPSDRFFAERPEGSVSTLKIQRTQQEDSAVYLCASTPRRGSYNEQFFGPGTRLTVL.

The CDR3 loop is CASSSEGQNYGYTF. The CDR3 region has the DNA TGTGCCAGCAGCAGCGAAGGACAGAACTATGGCTACACCTTC. The chain employs TRBV5-4 and TRBJ1-2; possible D gene TRBD1, 6 bases. CDR1 and CDR2 from the germline V gene are SGHNT and YYREEE (reference sequence). The CDR3 runs 14 residues. Trimming stripped 4 bases from V and 2 bases from J, with 12 bases between.

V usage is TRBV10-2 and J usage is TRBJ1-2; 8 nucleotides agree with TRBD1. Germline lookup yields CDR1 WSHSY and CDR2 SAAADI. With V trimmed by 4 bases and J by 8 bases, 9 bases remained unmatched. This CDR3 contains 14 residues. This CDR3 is CASSGPGTGGGYTF. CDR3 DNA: TGCGCCAGCAGTGGACCAGGGACAGGTGGAGGCTACACCTTC.

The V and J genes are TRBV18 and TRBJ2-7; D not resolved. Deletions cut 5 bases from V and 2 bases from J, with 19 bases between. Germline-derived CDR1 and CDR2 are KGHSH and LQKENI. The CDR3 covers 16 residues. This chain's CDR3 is CASSSAQEKGAYEQYF. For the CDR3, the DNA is TGTGCCAGCTCATCAGCCCAGGAAAAAGGTGCCTACGAGCAGTACTTC.

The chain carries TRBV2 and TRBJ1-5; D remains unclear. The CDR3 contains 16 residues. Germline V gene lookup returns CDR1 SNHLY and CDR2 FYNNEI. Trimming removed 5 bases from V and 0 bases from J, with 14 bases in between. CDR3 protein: CASSSETEYSNQPQHF. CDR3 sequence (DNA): TGTGCCAGCAGTTCGGAAACAGAATATAGCAATCAGCCCCAGCATTTT.

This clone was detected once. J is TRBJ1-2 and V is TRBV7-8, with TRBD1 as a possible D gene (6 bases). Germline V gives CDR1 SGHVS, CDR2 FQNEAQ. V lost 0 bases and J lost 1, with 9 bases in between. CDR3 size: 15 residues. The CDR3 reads CASSLAGGLNYGYTF. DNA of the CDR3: TGTGCCAGCAGCTTAGCCGGGGGGCTTAACTATGGCTACACCTTC. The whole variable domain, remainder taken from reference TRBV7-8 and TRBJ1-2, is GAGVSQSPRYKVAKRGQDVALRCDPISGHVSLFWYQQALGQGPEFLTYFQNEAQLDKSGLPSDRFFAERPEGSVSTLKIQRTQQEDSAVYLCASSLAGGLNYGYTFGSGTRLTVV.

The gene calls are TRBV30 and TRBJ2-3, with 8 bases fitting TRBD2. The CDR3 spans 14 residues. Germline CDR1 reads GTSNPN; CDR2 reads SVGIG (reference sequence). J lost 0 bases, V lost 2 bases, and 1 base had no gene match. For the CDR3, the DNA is TGTGCCTGGAGTAGACTAGCGAGCACAGATACGCAGTATTTT. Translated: CAWSRLASTDTQYF.

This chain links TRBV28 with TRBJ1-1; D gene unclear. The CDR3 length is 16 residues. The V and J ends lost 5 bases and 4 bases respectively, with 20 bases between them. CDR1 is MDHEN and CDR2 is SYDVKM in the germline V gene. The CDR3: CASSTTPTSWATEAFF. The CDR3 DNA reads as TGTGCCAGCAGTACTACCCCTACCAGTTGGGCCACTGAAGCTTTCTTT.

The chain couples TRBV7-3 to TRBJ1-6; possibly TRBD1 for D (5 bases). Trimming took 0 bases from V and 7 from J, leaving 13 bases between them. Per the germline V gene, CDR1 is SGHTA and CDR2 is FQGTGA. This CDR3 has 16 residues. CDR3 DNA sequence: TGTGCCAGCAGCTTAACGGGCGGGGCCCGCAATTCACCCCTCCACTTT. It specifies CASSLTGGARNSPLHF.

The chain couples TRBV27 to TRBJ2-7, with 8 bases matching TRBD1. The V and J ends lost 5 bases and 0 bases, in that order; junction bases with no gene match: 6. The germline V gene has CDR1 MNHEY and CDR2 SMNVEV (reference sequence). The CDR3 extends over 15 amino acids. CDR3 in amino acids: CASSPGTGSSYEQYF. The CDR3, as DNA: TGTGCCAGCAGTCCCGGGACAGGTAGCTCCTACGAGCAGTACTTC.

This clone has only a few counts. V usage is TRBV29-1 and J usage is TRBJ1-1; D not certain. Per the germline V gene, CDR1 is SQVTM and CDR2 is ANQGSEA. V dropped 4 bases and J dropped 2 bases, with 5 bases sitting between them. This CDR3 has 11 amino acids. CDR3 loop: CSVVDNTEAFF. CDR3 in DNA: TGCAGCGTTGTGGACAACACTGAAGCTTTCTTT. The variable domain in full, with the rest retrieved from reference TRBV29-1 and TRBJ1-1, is SAVISQKPSRDICQRGTSLTIQCQVDSQVTMMFWYRQQPGQSLTLIATANQGSEATYESGFVIDKFPISRPNLTFSTLTVSNMSPEDSSIYLCSVVDNTEAFFGQGTRLTVV.

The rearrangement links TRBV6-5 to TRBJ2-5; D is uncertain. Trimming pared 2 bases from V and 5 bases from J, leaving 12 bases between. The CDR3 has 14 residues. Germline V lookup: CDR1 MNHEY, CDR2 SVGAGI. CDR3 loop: CASSYVSRLETQYF. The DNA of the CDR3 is TGTGCCAGCAGTTACGTATCCCGACTGGAGACCCAGTACTTC.

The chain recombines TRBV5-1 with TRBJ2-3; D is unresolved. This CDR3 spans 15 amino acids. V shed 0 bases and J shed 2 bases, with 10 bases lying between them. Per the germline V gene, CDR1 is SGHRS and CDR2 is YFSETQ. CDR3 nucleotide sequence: TGCGCCAGCAGCTTGGCAGGAAGATTCACAGATACGCAGTATTTT. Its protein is CASSLAGRFTDTQYF.

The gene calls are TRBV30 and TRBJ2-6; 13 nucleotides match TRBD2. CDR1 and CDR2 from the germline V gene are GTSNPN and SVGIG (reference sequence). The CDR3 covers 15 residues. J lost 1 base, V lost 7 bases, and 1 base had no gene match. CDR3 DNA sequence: TGTGCCTTGGGACTAGCGGGATCTGGGGCCAACGTCCTGACTTTC. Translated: CALGLAGSGANVLTF.

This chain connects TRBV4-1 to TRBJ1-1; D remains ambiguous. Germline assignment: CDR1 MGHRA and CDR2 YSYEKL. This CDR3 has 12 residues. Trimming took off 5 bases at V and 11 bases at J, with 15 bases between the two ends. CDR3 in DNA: TGCGCCAGCAGCGACATCCGTGGGGAGGCTTTCTTT. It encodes CASSDIRGEAFF.

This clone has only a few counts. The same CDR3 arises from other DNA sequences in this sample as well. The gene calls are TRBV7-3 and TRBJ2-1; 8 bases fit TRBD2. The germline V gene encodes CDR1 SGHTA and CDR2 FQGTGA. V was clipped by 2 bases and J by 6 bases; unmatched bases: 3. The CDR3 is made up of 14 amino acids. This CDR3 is CASSLSLAGNEQFF. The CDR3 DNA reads TGTGCCAGCAGCTTATCCCTAGCGGGCAATGAGCAGTTCTTC.

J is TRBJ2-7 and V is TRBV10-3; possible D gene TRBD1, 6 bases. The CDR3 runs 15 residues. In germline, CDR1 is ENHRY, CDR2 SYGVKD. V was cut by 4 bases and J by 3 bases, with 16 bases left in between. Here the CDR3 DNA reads TGTGCCATCAGTGGGGTACGGGACATTAACTACGAGCAGTACTTC. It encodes CAISGVRDINYEQYF.

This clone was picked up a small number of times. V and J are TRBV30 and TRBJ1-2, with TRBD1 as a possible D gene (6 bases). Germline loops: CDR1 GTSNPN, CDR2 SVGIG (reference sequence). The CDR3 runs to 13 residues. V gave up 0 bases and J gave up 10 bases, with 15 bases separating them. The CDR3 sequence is CAWSVEGTGPYTF. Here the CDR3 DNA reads TGTGCCTGGAGTGTAGAGGGAACAGGGCCCTACACCTTC.

The CDR3 DNA sequence: TGCGCCAGCAGCCAAGGGGCGACCGTAACTTCCTACGAGCAGTACTTC. Protein sequence: CASSQGATVTSYEQYF. The J gene is TRBJ2-7, the V gene TRBV4-1; D ambiguous. V was shortened by 1 base and J by 1 base, with 14 bases between the two germline ends. Looked up from germline, CDR1 is MGHRA and CDR2 is YSYEKL. There are 16 residues in the CDR3.

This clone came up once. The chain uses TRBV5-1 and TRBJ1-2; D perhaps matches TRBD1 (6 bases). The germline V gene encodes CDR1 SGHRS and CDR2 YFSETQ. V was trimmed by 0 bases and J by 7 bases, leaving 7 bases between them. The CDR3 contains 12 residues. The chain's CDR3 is CASSLEGGGYTF. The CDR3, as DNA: TGCGCCAGCAGCTTGGAGGGGGGTGGCTACACCTTC.

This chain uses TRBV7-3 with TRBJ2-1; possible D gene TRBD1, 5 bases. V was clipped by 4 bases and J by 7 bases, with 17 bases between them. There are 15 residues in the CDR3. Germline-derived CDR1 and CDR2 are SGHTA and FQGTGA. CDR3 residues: CASSSPQGLLNEQFF. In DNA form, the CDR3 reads TGTGCCAGCAGCTCCCCTCAGGGTTTGTTAAATGAGCAGTTCTTC.